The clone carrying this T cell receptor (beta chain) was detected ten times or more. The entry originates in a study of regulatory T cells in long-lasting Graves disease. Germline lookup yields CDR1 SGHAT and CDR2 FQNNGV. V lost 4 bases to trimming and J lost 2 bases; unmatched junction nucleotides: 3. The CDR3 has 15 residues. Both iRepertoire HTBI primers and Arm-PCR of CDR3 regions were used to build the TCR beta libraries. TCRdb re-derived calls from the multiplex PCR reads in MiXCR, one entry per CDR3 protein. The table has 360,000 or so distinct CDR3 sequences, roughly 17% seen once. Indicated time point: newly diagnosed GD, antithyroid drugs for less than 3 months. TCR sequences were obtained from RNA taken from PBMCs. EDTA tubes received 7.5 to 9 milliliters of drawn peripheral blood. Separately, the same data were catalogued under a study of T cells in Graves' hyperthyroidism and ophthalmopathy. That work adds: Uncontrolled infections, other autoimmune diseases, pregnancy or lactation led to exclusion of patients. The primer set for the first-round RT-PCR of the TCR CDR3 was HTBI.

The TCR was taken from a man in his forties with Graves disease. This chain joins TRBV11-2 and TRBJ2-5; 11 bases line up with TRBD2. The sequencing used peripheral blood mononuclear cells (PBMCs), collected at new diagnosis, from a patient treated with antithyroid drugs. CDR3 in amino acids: CASSWTSGPQETQYF. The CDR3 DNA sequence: TGTGCCAGCAGCTGGACTAGCGGGCCTCAAGAGACCCAGTACTTC.